This TCR beta chain was captured by sequencing in a study of OX40 agonist ivuxolimab in advanced cancers. Study details: Subjects had a mean age of about 61 years, with a range of roughly 20 to 79; around 80% were male.

Only in-frame clones appear in the TCRdb table, and some are missing; sequencing was by immunoSEQ multiplex PCR. The sample carries under 95,000 clones, around 86% recorded once. With respect to this clone: Antigen specificity is unknown.

In germline, CDR1 is LNHDA, CDR2 SQIVND (reference sequence). The CDR3 sequence is 15 residues long. J lost 7 bases, V lost 9 bases, and 10 bases had no gene match. General observations from the study: The antigen specificity of the peripheral T cells (those that were expanded) was not determined. Both CD4+ and CD8+ T cell populations in blood had undergone clonal expansion by week 6 at 0.1 to 3.0 mg/kg. Some of the nonresponding patients also showed low levels of normalized T-cell clonal expansion.

V and J are TRBV19 and TRBJ1-4; 11 nucleotides line up with TRBD1. The sequenced sample was CD4+ or CD8+ T cells sorted from blood, obtained in a trial of the OX40 agonist ivuxolimab. The TCR sequence derives from an adult with an advanced solid tumor such as melanoma, head and neck, liver or kidney cancer. In DNA, the CDR3 is TGTGCCAGCAGGACAGGGGGCGGGATGGCTGAAAAACTGTTTTTT. It is translated as CASRTGGGMAEKLFF.